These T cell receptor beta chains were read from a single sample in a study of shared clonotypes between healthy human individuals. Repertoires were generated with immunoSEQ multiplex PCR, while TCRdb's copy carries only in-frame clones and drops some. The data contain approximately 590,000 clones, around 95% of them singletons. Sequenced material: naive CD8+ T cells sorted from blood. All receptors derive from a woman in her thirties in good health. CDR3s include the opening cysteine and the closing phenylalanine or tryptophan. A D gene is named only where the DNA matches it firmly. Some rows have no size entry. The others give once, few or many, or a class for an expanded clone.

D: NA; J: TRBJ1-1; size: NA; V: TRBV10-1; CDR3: CASSPGARRRGNTEAFF; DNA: TGCGCCAGCAGCCCCGGGGCAAGGCGAAGGGGTAACACTGAAGCTTTCTTT
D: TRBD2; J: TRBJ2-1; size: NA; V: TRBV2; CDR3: CASRPGLAGGTYNEQFF; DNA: TGTGCCAGCAGGCCAGGACTAGCGGGAGGTACTTACAATGAGCAGTTCTTC
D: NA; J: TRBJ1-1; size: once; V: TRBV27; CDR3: CASGLGGNTEAFF; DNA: TGTGCCAGCGGCCTCGGGGGGAACACTGAAGCTTTCTTT
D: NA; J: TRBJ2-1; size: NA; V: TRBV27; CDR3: CASSFSGSNEQFF; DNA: TGTGCCAGCAGTTTCTCCGGGAGTAATGAGCAGTTCTTC
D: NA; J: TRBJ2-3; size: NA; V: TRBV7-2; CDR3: CASTFHGTIMDTQYF; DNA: TGTGCCAGCACCTTCCATGGGACCATTATGGATACGCAGTATTTT
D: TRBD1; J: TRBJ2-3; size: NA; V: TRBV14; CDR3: CASSPPGQGMFGTDTQYF; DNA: TGTGCCAGCAGCCCACCGGGACAGGGGATGTTCGGCACAGATACGCAGTATTTT
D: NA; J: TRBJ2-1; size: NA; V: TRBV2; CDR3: CASSEWGLRNEQFF; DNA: TGTGCCAGCAGTGAATGGGGGTTGCGCAATGAGCAGTTCTTC
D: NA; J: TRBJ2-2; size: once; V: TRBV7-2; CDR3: CASSLDVTGGLNTGELFF; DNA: TGTGCCAGCAGCTTAGACGTTACGGGCGGGCTGAACACCGGGGAGCTGTTTTTT
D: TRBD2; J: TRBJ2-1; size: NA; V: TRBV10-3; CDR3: CAIRLAGGSYNEQFF; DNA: TGTGCCATCAGACTAGCGGGGGGAAGCTACAATGAGCAGTTCTTC
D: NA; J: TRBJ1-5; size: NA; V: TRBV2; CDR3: CASKSGSGAGQPQHF; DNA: TGTGCCAGCAAGAGTGGTTCGGGTGCAGGACAGCCCCAGCATTTT
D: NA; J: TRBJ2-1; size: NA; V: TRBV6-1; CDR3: CASRADSGGKFF; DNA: TGTGCCAGCAGGGCTGACAGTGGGGGGAAGTTCTTC
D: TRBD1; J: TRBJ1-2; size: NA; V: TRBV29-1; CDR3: CSVDPGQGTSYGYTF; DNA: TGCAGCGTTGACCCGGGACAGGGAACTTCCTATGGCTACACCTTC
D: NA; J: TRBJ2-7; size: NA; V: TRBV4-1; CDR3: CASSQVAQPYEQYF; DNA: TGCGCCAGCAGCCAAGTAGCACAGCCCTACGAGCAGTACTTC
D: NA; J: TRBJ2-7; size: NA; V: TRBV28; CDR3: CASNFDTSPSYEQYF; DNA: TGTGCCAGCAATTTCGACACTAGCCCGTCCTACGAGCAGTACTTC
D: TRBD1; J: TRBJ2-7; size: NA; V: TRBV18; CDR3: CASSPRGYEQYF; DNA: TGTGCCAGCTCGCCCAGGGGGTACGAGCAGTACTTC
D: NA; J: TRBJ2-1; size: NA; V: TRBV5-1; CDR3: CASSLARGLSYNEQFF; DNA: TGCGCCAGCAGCTTGGCGAGGGGCCTCTCCTACAATGAGCAGTTCTTC
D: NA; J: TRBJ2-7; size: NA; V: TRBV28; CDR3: CASSFVGIGYEQYF; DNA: TGTGCCAGCAGTTTTGTTGGGATAGGCTACGAGCAGTACTTC
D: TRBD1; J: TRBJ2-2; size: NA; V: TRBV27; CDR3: CASCFLGQGSIGELFF; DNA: TGTGCCAGCTGTTTCCTCGGACAGGGCTCTATCGGGGAGCTGTTTTTT
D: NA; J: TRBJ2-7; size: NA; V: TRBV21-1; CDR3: CASSKNSREWYF; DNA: TGTGCCAGCAGCAAAAACAGCCGAGAATGGTACTTC
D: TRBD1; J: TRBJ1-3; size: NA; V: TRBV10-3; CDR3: CAISVLTRDRVTIFAIYF; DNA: TGTGCCATCAGCGTCTTAACCCGGGACAGGGTCACGATTTTCGCCATATATTTT
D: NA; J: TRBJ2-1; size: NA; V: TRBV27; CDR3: CASSPIQDIWGFYNEQFF; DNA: TGTGCCAGCAGCCCTATTCAGGATATATGGGGGTTCTACAATGAGCAGTTCTTC
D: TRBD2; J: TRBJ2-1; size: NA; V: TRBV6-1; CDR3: CASSEKGTSGRAHYNEQFF; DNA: TGTGCCAGCAGCGAAAAAGGGACTAGCGGGAGGGCCCACTACAATGAGCAGTTCTTC
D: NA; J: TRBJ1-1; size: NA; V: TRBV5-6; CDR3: CASSPGLDTEAFF; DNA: TGTGCCAGCAGCCCGGGGCTGGACACTGAAGCTTTCTTT
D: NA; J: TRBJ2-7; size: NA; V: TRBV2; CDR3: CASSEPTYEQYF; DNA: TGTGCCAGCAGTGAGCCGACCTACGAGCAGTACTTC
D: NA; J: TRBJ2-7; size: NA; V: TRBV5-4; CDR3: CASSSHKRDIYEQYF; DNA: TGTGCCAGCAGCTCTCACAAACGTGACATCTACGAGCAGTACTTC
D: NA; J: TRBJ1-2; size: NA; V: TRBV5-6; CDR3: CASSLSRQGSYGYTF; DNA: TGTGCCAGCAGCTTGTCCAGGCAGGGTAGCTATGGCTACACCTTC
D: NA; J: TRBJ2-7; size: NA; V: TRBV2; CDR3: CASRVQGMYEQYF; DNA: TGTGCCAGCAGGGTCCAGGGGATGTACGAGCAGTACTTC
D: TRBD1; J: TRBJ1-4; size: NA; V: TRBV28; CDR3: CASSFVLQGASEKLFF; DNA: TGTGCCAGCAGTTTTGTACTACAGGGGGCGAGTGAAAAACTGTTTTTT
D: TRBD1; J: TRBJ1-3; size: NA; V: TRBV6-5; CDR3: CASSPGQGAGNTIYF; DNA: TGTGCCAGCAGTCCAGGACAGGGGGCTGGAAACACCATATATTTT
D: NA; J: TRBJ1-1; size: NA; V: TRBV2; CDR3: CASSVETEAFF; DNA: TGTGCCAGCAGTGTCGAGACTGAAGCTTTCTTT
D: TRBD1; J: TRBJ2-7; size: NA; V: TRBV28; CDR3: CASSLGTAFEQYF; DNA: TGTGCCAGCAGTTTGGGGACAGCTTTCGAGCAGTACTTC
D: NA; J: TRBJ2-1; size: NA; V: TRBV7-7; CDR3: CASSPTDYANEQFF; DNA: TGTGCCAGCAGCCCCACGGACTACGCCAATGAGCAGTTCTTC
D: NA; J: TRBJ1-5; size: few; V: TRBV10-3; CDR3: CAISESTDQPQHF; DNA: TGTGCCATCAGTGAGTCCACAGATCAGCCCCAGCATTTT
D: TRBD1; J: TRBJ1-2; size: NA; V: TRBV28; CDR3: CASNRRGQGSTF; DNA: TGTGCCAGCAACAGAAGGGGACAGGGTTCCACCTTC
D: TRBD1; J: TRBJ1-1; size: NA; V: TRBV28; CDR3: CASAGQGVNTEAFF; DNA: TGTGCCAGCGCGGGACAGGGGGTGAACACTGAAGCTTTCTTT
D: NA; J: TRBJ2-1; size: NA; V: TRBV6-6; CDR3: CASSYYGGDEQFF; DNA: TGTGCCAGCAGTTATTACGGGGGTGATGAGCAGTTCTTC
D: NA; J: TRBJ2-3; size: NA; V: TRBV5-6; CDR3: CASSLAASASDTQYF; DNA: TGTGCCAGCAGCTTGGCGGCTAGCGCCTCAGATACGCAGTATTTT
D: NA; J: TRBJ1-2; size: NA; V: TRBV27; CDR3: CASSLSVRAGYTF; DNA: TGTGCCAGCAGTTTATCGGTCAGGGCTGGCTACACCTTC
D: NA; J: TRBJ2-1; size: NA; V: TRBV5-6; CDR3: CASTPGRTLNEQFF; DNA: TGTGCCAGCACCCCGGGCAGGACACTGAATGAGCAGTTCTTC
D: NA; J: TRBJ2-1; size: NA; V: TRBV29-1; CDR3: CSVEDRLDEQFF; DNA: TGCAGCGTTGAAGATCGGTTGGATGAGCAGTTCTTC
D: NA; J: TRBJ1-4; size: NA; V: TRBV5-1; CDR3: CASTKQGFNEKLFF; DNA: TGCGCCAGCACGAAACAGGGCTTTAATGAAAAACTGTTTTTT
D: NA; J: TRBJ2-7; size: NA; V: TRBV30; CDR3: CAYALRELTEQYF; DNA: TGTGCCTACGCATTGAGGGAACTCACGGAGCAGTACTTC
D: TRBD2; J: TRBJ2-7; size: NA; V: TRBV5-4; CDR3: CASGGRELPYEQYF; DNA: TGTGCCAGCGGTGGGCGGGAGCTTCCCTACGAGCAGTACTTC
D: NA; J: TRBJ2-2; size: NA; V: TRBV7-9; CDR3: CASSTQNTGELFF; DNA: TGTGCCAGCAGCACCCAGAACACCGGGGAGCTGTTTTTT
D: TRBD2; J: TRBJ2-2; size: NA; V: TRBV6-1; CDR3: CASSDHLAGVTGELFF; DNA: TGTGCCAGCAGTGACCATCTAGCGGGAGTCACCGGGGAGCTGTTTTTT
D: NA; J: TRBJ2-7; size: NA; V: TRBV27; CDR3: CASSLDGDEQYF; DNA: TGTGCCAGCAGTTTAGACGGCGACGAGCAGTACTTC
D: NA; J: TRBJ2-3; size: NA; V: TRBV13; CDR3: CASSSSKDRRTDTQYF; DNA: TGTGCCAGCAGCTCTTCAAAGGACCGTCGCACAGATACGCAGTATTTT
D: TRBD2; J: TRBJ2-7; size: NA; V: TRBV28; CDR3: CASSPGTSGKVSSYEQYF; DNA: TGTGCCAGCAGTCCCGGGACTAGCGGGAAGGTGTCTAGTTACGAGCAGTACTTC
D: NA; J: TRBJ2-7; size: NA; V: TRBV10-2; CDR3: CASSASTRAYEQYF; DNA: TGCGCCAGCAGTGCATCGACTAGAGCCTACGAGCAGTACTTC
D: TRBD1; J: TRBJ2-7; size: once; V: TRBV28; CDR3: CASDGSGQGGEQYF; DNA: TGTGCCAGCGATGGGTCGGGACAGGGGGGCGAGCAGTACTTC
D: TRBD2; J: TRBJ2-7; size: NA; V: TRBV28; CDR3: CASSLAGAYEQYF; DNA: TGTGCCAGCAGTTTAGCGGGGGCCTACGAGCAGTACTTC
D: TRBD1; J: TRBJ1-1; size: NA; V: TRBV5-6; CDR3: CASSWGTGGTEAFF; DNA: TGTGCCAGCAGCTGGGGGACAGGGGGAACTGAAGCTTTCTTT
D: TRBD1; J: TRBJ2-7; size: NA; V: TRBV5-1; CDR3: CASSGDSYEQYF; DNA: TGCGCCAGCAGCGGGGACAGCTACGAGCAGTACTTC
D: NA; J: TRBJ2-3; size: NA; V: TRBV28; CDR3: CASSLLGRGVTDTQYF; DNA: TGTGCCAGCAGTTTATTGGGCAGGGGGGTCACAGATACGCAGTATTTT
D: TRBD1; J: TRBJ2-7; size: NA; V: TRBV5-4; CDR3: CASSYDRGDYEQYF; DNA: TGTGCCAGCAGCTACGACAGGGGGGACTACGAGCAGTACTTC